The 29 T cell receptor beta chains presented below share a single source sample, sequenced in a study of beta chain features in type 1 diabetes. Expressed TCRB transcripts were sequenced because the entire RNA isolate underwent reverse transcription. TCRdb's copy holds only in-frame clones and misses some; the assay was immunoSEQ multiplex PCR. The table shows 140,000 or so clones, with around a tenth occurring only once. The sequenced sample was central memory CD4+ T cells from blood. Receptors were obtained from a young man in good health.

This clone was found a few times. This chain joins TRBV7-2 and TRBJ1-2; D is unclear. The CDR3 runs 16 residues. The V gene's germline CDR1 is SGHTA and CDR2 FQGNSA. Trimming shortened V by 1 base and J by 2 bases, and 14 bases separated the two germline ends. The CDR3: CASSLGPAQPNYGYTF. The CDR3 DNA reads TGTGCCAGCAGCTTAGGGCCCGCACAGCCAAACTATGGCTACACCTTC.

This chain links TRBV7-2 with TRBJ1-2, with D hard to call. The CDR3 sequence is 14 residues long. Germline V gene lookup returns CDR1 SGHTA and CDR2 FQGNSA. Deletions cut 1 base from V and 5 bases from J, with 11 bases between. CDR3 DNA sequence: TGTGCCAGCAGCTTAGGACCCGGACTGTATGGCTACACCTTC. This translates into CASSLGPGLYGYTF.

This chain uses TRBV11-2 with TRBJ2-1, with TRBD2 matching over 7 bases. Germline CDR1 SGHAT, CDR2 FQNNGV. The CDR3 length is 17 residues. V trimming: 7 bases; J trimming: 9 bases; junction bases outside the gene matches: 21. This CDR3 reads CASTKPGTTFGGGEQFF. DNA for the CDR3: TGTGCCAGCACGAAACCGGGGACTACCTTTGGGGGGGGTGAGCAGTTCTTC.

This clone has a handful of counts. The gene calls are TRBV6-5 and TRBJ1-2, with D possibly TRBD1 on 5 matching bases. CDR3 size: 13 residues. V was cut by 0 bases and J by 8 bases, with 10 bases left in between. The V gene's germline CDR1 is MNHEY and CDR2 SVGAGI. The CDR3 nucleotides read TGTGCCAGCAGTTACTCAGGGGCGCGAGGCTACACCTTC. Encoded protein: CASSYSGARGYTF.

This clone appeared a few times. The genes are TRBV7-2 and TRBJ2-5; 11 nucleotides align to TRBD2. Germline CDR1 SGHTA, CDR2 FQGNSA. This CDR3 has 18 amino acids. Trimming removed 1 base from V and 5 bases from J; junction bases left unmatched: 12. The CDR3 is CASSLGFSGGASSETQYF. The DNA for the CDR3 is TGTGCCAGCAGCTTAGGCTTTAGCGGGGGGGCCTCTAGTGAGACCCAGTACTTC.

CDR3 nucleotide sequence: TGTGCCAGCAGTGACCGACAGGGAGCCTATGGCTACACCTTC. Encoded protein: CASSDRQGAYGYTF. The rearrangement uses TRBV6-1 and TRBJ1-2; TRBD1 matches at 7 bases. The trim removed 3 bases at V and 4 bases at J, leaving 5 bases unmatched. Germline CDR1 MNHNS, CDR2 SASEGT. The CDR3 is 14 amino acids.

This clone was observed many times. The chain carries TRBV13 and TRBJ2-1; 8 bases align to TRBD1. CDR1 PRHDT and CDR2 FYEKMQ come from the germline V gene (reference sequence). This CDR3 comprises 15 residues. Germline trimming cut 0 bases from V and 7 bases from J; bases unmatched to any gene: 5. The CDR3 bases are TGTGCCAGCAGCTTAGGGGACAGGGATTTGAATGAGCAGTTCTTC. It is translated as CASSLGDRDLNEQFF.

The chain uses TRBV27 and TRBJ2-1, with 15 bases fitting TRBD2. The germline V gene has CDR1 MNHEY and CDR2 SMNVEV (reference sequence). The CDR3 length is 13 residues. J gave up 7 bases and V 8 bases, and 0 bases lay outside the gene matches. The CDR3 coding sequence is TGTGCCAGCGGACTAGCGGGGGGGAATGAGCAGTTCTTC. Translating gives CASGLAGGNEQFF.

This clone was seen a few times. The genes are TRBV6-1 and TRBJ1-6; no reliable D call. This CDR3 has 15 amino acids. V was pared by 0 bases and J by 4 bases, with 7 bases between. In germline, CDR1 is MNHNS, CDR2 SASEGT. The CDR3: CASSEAFGYNSPLHF. DNA of the CDR3: TGTGCCAGCAGTGAAGCGTTCGGGTATAATTCACCCCTCCACTTT.

This clone was seen a handful of times. The junction differs from germline at one of its ends, possibly a read error. The chain joins TRBV2 to TRBJ2-3; 9 bases agree with TRBD1. Germline V CDR1 and CDR2: SNHLY, FYNNEI. CDR3 size: 14 residues. Written as DNA, the CDR3 is TGTGGCAGCCGGACAGGGGACAACACAGATACGCAGTATTTT. This codes for CGSRTGDNTDTQYF.

This clone was picked up a small number of times. The chain joins TRBV6-1 to TRBJ2-2, with D hard to call. The CDR3 has 15 amino acids. The germline gives CDR1 MNHNS, CDR2 SASEGT. Trimming pared 2 bases from V and 0 bases from J, leaving 7 bases between. CDR3 sequence reads: CASSERSANTGELFF. In DNA form, the CDR3 reads TGTGCCAGCAGTGAACGCAGTGCGAACACCGGGGAGCTGTTTTTT.

J is TRBJ2-7 and V is TRBV5-1; 7 bases fit TRBD1. J lost 3 bases, V lost 3 bases, and 3 bases had no gene match. CDR1 SGHRS and CDR2 YFSETQ come from the germline V gene. The CDR3 has 13 residues. CDR3 residues: CASSSTGYYEQYF. CDR3 DNA sequence: TGCGCCAGCAGCTCGACAGGGTACTACGAGCAGTACTTC. The whole variable domain, remainder taken from reference TRBV5-1 and TRBJ2-7, is KAGVTQTPRYLIKTRGQQVTLSCSPISGHRSVSWYQQTPGQGLQFLFEYFSETQRNKGNFPGRFSGRQFSNSRSEMNVSTLELGDSALYLCASSSTGYYEQYFGPGTRLTVT.

This clone came up many times. The rearrangement uses TRBV7-9 and TRBJ2-7, with 7 bases fitting TRBD2. Germline-derived CDR1 and CDR2 are SEHNR and FQNEAQ (reference sequence). Germline trimming cut 4 bases from V and 5 bases from J; bases unmatched to any gene: 5. The CDR3 covers 13 residues. The CDR3 coding sequence is TGTGCCAGCAGCTATATGGGGGGGAACGAGCAGTACTTC. This sequence encodes CASSYMGGNEQYF.

This clone has ten or more counts. This chain joins TRBV28 and TRBJ2-1, with TRBD1 matching 10 bases. Trimming removed 6 bases from V and 7 bases from J; junction bases left unmatched: 9. CDR3 length: 15 residues. The germline gives CDR1 MDHEN, CDR2 SYDVKM. The CDR3 here is CASSTGQGFVNEQFF. In DNA, the CDR3 is TGTGCCAGCAGCACGGGACAGGGGTTCGTGAATGAGCAGTTCTTC.

This clone showed up just a few times. The chain links TRBV5-1 to TRBJ2-2, with 9 bases fitting TRBD2. The germline V gene encodes CDR1 SGHRS and CDR2 YFSETQ. This CDR3 comprises 15 residues. Unmatched junction bases numbered 5, after V lost 3 bases and J lost 5 bases. The CDR3 region has the DNA TGCGCCAGCAGCTATAGCGGGGGTTCGACCGGGGAGCTGTTTTTT. Protein product: CASSYSGGSTGELFF.

The chain recombines TRBV19 with TRBJ2-3; a possible D gene is TRBD2 (6 bases). There are 16 residues in the CDR3. V lost 1 base, J lost 1 base, and 12 bases lay in between. Germline CDR1 is LNHDA and CDR2 is SQIVND (reference sequence). DNA of the CDR3: TGTGCCAGTAGTATAGGGGCCCAGCGGGGCACAGATACGCAGTATTTT. This sequence encodes CASSIGAQRGTDTQYF. The full variable domain, its missing parts supplied by reference TRBV19 and TRBJ2-3, is DGGITQSPKYLFRKEGQNVTLSCEQNLNHDAMYWYRQDPGQGLRLIYYSQIVNDFQKGDIAEGYSVSREKKESFPLTVTSAQKNPTAFYLCASSIGAQRGTDTQYFGPGTRLTVL.

This clone was seen ten or more times. This chain joins TRBV7-9 and TRBJ2-3; 10 bases match TRBD2. The CDR3 totals 15 residues. J was trimmed by 1 base and V by 3 bases; bases with no gene match: 1. Germline V lookup: CDR1 SEHNR, CDR2 FQNEAQ (reference sequence). The CDR3 region is CASSFLAGGTDTQYF. In nucleotides, the CDR3 is TGTGCCAGCAGCTTTCTAGCGGGGGGCACAGATACGCAGTATTTT.

The chain uses TRBV5-1 and TRBJ2-2; D perhaps matches TRBD2 (5 bases). The CDR3 spans 15 residues. In germline, CDR1 is SGHRS, CDR2 YFSETQ. The germline V and J ends were trimmed by 4 bases and 0 bases, with 10 bases remaining between them. CDR3 DNA sequence: TGCGCCAGCAGCGGGTCCGGGACGAACACCGGGGAGCTGTTTTTT. It codes for CASSGSGTNTGELFF. The full variable domain, completed using reference TRBV5-1 and TRBJ2-2, is KAGVTQTPRYLIKTRGQQVTLSCSPISGHRSVSWYQQTPGQGLQFLFEYFSETQRNKGNFPGRFSGRQFSNSRSEMNVSTLELGDSALYLCASSGSGTNTGELFFGEGSRLTVL.

This clone was seen more than once but under ten times. The J gene is TRBJ1-2, the V gene TRBV28; possible D gene TRBD1, 5 bases. The V gene lost 7 bases and the J gene lost 4 bases, with 13 bases spanning the gap. CDR1 and CDR2 (germline): MDHEN, SYDVKM. The CDR3 extends over 13 amino acids. CDR3 nucleotides: TGTGCCAGCACTCCTCCGACAGTCTATGGCTACACCTTC. It specifies CASTPPTVYGYTF.

This clone was counted between two and nine times. V usage is TRBV7-9 and J usage is TRBJ2-2, with TRBD2 identical over 9 bases. Germline CDR1 is SEHNR and CDR2 is FQNEAQ (reference sequence). The CDR3 is 17 residues long. Trimming cost V 2 bases and J 0 bases; bases outside gene matches: 4. This CDR3 reads CASSLSTSGSNTGELFF. The DNA for the CDR3 is TGTGCCAGCAGCTTATCGACTAGCGGCTCGAACACCGGGGAGCTGTTTTTT.

The genes are TRBV4-1 and TRBJ1-3; D gene unclear. The CDR3 length is 17 residues. The germline V gene encodes CDR1 MGHRA and CDR2 YSYEKL. Trimming took 0 bases from V and 4 from J, leaving 16 bases between them. As DNA, the CDR3 is TGCGCCAGCAGCCAAGATGAGAGGACTCTTGCGGGAAACACCATATATTTT. Translating gives CASSQDERTLAGNTIYF.

The table lists this clone with a few counts. V is TRBV9 and J is TRBJ2-3, with 9 nucleotides matching TRBD2. Germline V gene sequence: CDR1 SGDLS, CDR2 YYNGEE. The CDR3 extends over 15 amino acids. V was clipped by 3 bases and J by 2 bases; unmatched bases: 4. This CDR3 is CASSASGATTDTQYF. The DNA of the CDR3 is TGTGCCAGCAGCGCTAGCGGGGCGACCACAGATACGCAGTATTTT.

The chain has TRBV10-3 and TRBJ2-2; TRBD1 agrees at 9 bases. This CDR3 region has 16 residues. The J segment lost 4 bases and the V segment lost 5 bases, leaving 8 bases of the junction unmatched. Germline CDR1 is ENHRY and CDR2 is SYGVKD. CDR3 bases: TGTGCCATCAGTAAAACAGGGGGCAGTGGCACCGGGGAGCTGTTTTTT. Its protein product is CAISKTGGSGTGELFF.

A few counts support this clone. The rearrangement joins TRBV19 to TRBJ2-1; D call uncertain. The V and J ends lost 2 bases and 4 bases respectively, with 6 bases between them. Germline V CDR1 and CDR2: LNHDA, SQIVND (reference sequence). This CDR3 is built from 13 residues. This CDR3 reads CASSISLYNEQFF. The CDR3 DNA is TGTGCCAGTAGTATAAGTCTATACAATGAGCAGTTCTTC. Combining the CDR3 with reference TRBV19 and TRBJ2-1 gives the whole variable domain DGGITQSPKYLFRKEGQNVTLSCEQNLNHDAMYWYRQDPGQGLRLIYYSQIVNDFQKGDIAEGYSVSREKKESFPLTVTSAQKNPTAFYLCASSISLYNEQFFGPGTRLTVL.

The rearrangement joins TRBV14 to TRBJ1-3; no definite D call. CDR1 is SGHDN, CDR2 FVKESK, per germline. This CDR3 comprises 16 residues. V was trimmed by 1 base and J by 0 bases, leaving 10 bases between them. The CDR3 is CASSQGSQLSGNTIYF. In DNA form, the CDR3 reads TGTGCCAGCAGCCAAGGTAGCCAGCTCTCTGGAAACACCATATATTTT.

The chain recombines TRBV5-1 with TRBJ1-6, with D hard to call. Germline CDR1 and CDR2: SGHRS and YFSETQ. This CDR3 comprises 15 residues. The V gene lost 7 bases and the J gene lost 9 bases, with 20 bases spanning the gap. The CDR3 coding sequence is TGCGCCAGCGAGGAAGGCGCTGGGGAGGGTTCACCCCTCCACTTT. This translates into CASEEGAGEGSPLHF.

This clone was counted a few times. V gene TRBV20-1 combines with J gene TRBJ1-3; 8 bases line up with TRBD1. CDR3 length: 11 residues. Germline lookup yields CDR1 DFQATT and CDR2 SNEGSKA (reference sequence). This CDR3 reads CAGQGGNTIYF. As DNA, the CDR3 is TGCGCAGGACAGGGTGGAAACACCATATATTTT.

This clone has a handful of counts. The rearrangement joins TRBV19 to TRBJ2-7; 11 bases are a match to TRBD1. From germline, CDR1 is LNHDA and CDR2 SQIVND (reference sequence). This CDR3 is 14 amino acids long. J lost 2 bases, V lost 6 bases, and 3 bases had no gene match. CDR3 sequence reads: CASRRTGGPYEQYF. DNA of the CDR3: TGTGCCAGTAGGAGGACAGGGGGCCCCTACGAGCAGTACTTC.

The chain employs TRBV5-6 and TRBJ1-2, with D possibly matching TRBD1 (5 bases). V was trimmed by 2 bases and J by 6 bases, leaving 20 bases between them. Germline V gene lookup returns CDR1 SGHDT and CDR2 YYEEEE. CDR3 length: 16 amino acids. The CDR3, as DNA: TGTGCCAGCAGCTTAAACCCAGGGACTCAACTGGATGGCTACACCTTC. It is translated as CASSLNPGTQLDGYTF.